In its sample, the clone carrying this T cell receptor beta chain was seen a few times. The data were obtained in a study of Ad26.COV2.S vaccination and SARS-CoV-2 variants. The overall study: The study gave Ad26.COV2.S intramuscularly, once or twice 56 days apart.

Stated treatment: around 19 received Ad26.COV2.S at low or high dose, single or two shots; 5 received placebo; per-sample allocation not given. It was on day 63 after the first vaccine or placebo injection that samples were taken. Here immunoSEQ multiplex PCR was the method, and the copy in TCRdb shows in-frame clones only, minus some. The repertoire consists of roughly 700,000 clones, with more than 70% occurring once and the leading ten covering around 1.5%. The sequenced sample was peripheral blood, obtained in a trial of Ad26.COV2.S vaccine versus placebo. The sequence derives from a person aged 18-65 years who received the Ad26.COV2.S COVID-19 vaccine or a placebo.

The CDR3 DNA reads as TGTGCCAGCTCAATGGGTCAGCGAGAGCAGTACTTC. Amino acids: CASSMGQREQYF. This chain connects TRBV18 to TRBJ2-7, with D unresolved. V shed 5 bases and J shed 7 bases, with 12 bases lying between them. The germline V gene has CDR1 KGHSH and CDR2 LQKENI. This CDR3 contains 12 residues.